Given below is one TCR beta chain in context. Its antigen is still unknown. This sample was taken from a study of cytomegalovirus exposure and HLA in healthy donors. Looking at the study overall: As released early, the data held some 85 million unique TCRs from HLA-typed donors. Study-wide results and caveats: It was assumed in the presence/absence analyses that sequencing depth was roughly uniform across donors. As a later analysis revealed, the rate of TCR association differed by HLA locus, with DRB1 most and HLA-C fewest. A later analysis associated some 18,000 TCR beta sequences with HLA alleles at a 0.05 false discovery rate.

Per the germline V gene, CDR1 is SGHRS and CDR2 is YFSETQ. V dropped 2 bases and J dropped 8 bases, with 19 bases sitting between them. The CDR3 has 16 residues. Use of 60 Vbeta and 13 Jbeta primers characterized the PCR. Generated by immunoSEQ multiplex PCR, the TCRdb table keeps only in-frame clones and is missing some. The sample lists about 170,000 clones, around 76% seen once, with about 1.9% in the top ten. The receptor comes from a female donor in good health and CMV-seronegative. Sequenced material: PBMCs. The chain combines TRBV5-1 with TRBJ2-2; a possible D gene is TRBD2 (5 bases). In DNA, the CDR3 is TGCGCCAGCAGCTTAATTAGCGTCTACTCGGGGGGGGAGCTGTTTTTT. Translation gives CASSLISVYSGGELFF.